This TCR beta chain emerged from a study of T-cell reconstitution after alpha-beta-depleted transplantation in children (dated by TCRdb to the mid-2010s). In the study overall: Using TCR repertoire profiling, the study followed T-cell immune reconstitution in a quantitative way in children after TCRalphabeta/CD19-depleted allogeneic hematopoietic cell transplantation. Beyond this particular receptor, the publication reports: The apparently early recovery of alphabetaT-cell counts about two months after transplant reportedly depended on only several hundred rapidly expanded clones that came from non-depleted graft cells. Over the following months the frequencies of hyperexpanded clones went down, and after one year T-cell counts and TCRbeta diversity were mostly credited to newly produced T cells. The high TCRbeta diversity at day 60 in some patients was ascribed to recipient T cells and intrathymic progenitors that had survived conditioning.

This clonotype was seen ten or more times. Its antigen remains unidentified. Per-nucleotide qualities are absent, and no much larger clonotype sits a single base away. Receptor libraries were prepared by PCR. Sequencing took place on an Illumina HiSeq 2500. TCR libraries were prepared with molecular barcoding, using unique molecular identifiers to normalize TCRbeta repertoire quantification. TCRdb applied fastp at Q25 and MiXCR to the public reads, then kept only in-frame beta chains. Records with the same CDR3 protein are collapsed into one entry carrying the most frequent genes and DNA. The sample has fewer than 35,000 distinct CDR3 sequences on record, about 6.3% of them singletons. The ten biggest clones cover 5.5% to 7% of the sample. Taken with the paper, the label for treatment or condition translates to: allogeneic hematopoietic cell transplantation with graft depleted of TCRalphabeta T cells and CD19 B cells. TCRalphabeta/CD19-depleted allogeneic hematopoietic cell grafts were given to the transplant recipients, all of whom were children.

CDR1 and CDR2 (SNHLY, FYNNEI) derive from the germline V gene. Trimming takes 7 bases off V and 0 bases off J; junction bases not matched to a gene: 15. The CDR3, from cysteine to phenylalanine, totals 18 residues. The entry retains the CDR3 DNA only, 54 bases that are in frame from base 1. The sample in question was PBMCs, mostly from graft donor cells, obtained 180 days after TCRalphabeta/CD19-depleted stem cell transplant. This receptor was identified in a male patient aged 10 to 17 who had a stem cell transplant for acute myeloid leukemia, so the T cells may come from the graft donor. This sequence uses TRBV2 and TRBJ2-7, with 10 middle bases fitting TRBD2. DNA sequence: TGTGCCAGCAACCTGCCAGGTCTAGCGGGAGTTAGCTCCTACGAGCAGTACTTC. The encoded protein is CASNLPGLAGVSSYEQYF.